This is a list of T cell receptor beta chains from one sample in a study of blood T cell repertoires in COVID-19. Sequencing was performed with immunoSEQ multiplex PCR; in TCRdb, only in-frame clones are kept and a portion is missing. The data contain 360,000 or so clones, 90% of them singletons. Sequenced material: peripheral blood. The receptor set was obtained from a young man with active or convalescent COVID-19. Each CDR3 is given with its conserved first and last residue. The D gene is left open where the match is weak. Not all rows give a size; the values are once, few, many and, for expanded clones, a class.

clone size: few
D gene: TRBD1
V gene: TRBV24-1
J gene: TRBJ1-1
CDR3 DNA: TGTGCCACCAGTTTACAGGGGTGGGTGTTGAACACTGAAGCTTTCTTT
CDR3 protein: CATSLQGWVLNTEAFF

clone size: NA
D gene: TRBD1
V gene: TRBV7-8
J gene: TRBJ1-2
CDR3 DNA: TGTGCCAGCAGCTTAGGAGCCGGGACAGGGCTTGGCTATGGCTACACCTTC
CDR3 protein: CASSLGAGTGLGYGYTF

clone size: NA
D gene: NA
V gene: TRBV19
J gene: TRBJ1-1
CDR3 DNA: TGTGCCAGTAGTTCCAAACAAACATTGAACACTGAAGCTTTCTTT
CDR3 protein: CASSSKQTLNTEAFF

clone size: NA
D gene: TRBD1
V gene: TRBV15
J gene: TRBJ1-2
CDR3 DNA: TGTGCCACCAGCAGAGATCGCACAGACAGGGTTTATGGCTACACCTTC
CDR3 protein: CATSRDRTDRVYGYTF

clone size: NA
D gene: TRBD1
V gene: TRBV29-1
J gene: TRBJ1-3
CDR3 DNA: TGCAGCGTACAGGGGGCGGCTGGAAACACCATATATTTT
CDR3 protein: CSVQGAAGNTIYF

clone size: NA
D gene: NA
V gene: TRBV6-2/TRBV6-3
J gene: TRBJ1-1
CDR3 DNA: TGTGCCAGCAGTTACGATCCGGGGGGCACTGAAGCTTTCTTT
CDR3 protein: CASSYDPGGTEAFF

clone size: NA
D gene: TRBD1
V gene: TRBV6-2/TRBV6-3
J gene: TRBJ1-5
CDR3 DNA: TGTGCCAGCAGTCCCCGACAGGGACTCAATCAGCCCCAGCATTTT
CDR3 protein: CASSPRQGLNQPQHF

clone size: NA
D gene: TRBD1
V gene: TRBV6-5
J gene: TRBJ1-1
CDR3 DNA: TGTGCCAGCAGTTACGGGACAGGCCACACTGAAGCTTTCTTT
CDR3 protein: CASSYGTGHTEAFF

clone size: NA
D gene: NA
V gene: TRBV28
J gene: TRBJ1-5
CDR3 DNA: TGTGCCAGCAGTCGAGGGGGTGGCAATCAGCCCCAGCATTTT
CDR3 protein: CASSRGGGNQPQHF

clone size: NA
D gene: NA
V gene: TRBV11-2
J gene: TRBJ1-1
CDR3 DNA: TGTGCCAGCGATTACGGGGTGAACACTGAAGCTTTCTTT
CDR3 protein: CASDYGVNTEAFF

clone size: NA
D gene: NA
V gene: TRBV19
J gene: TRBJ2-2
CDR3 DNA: TGTGCCAGTACGTCGACAGGCGGTAGCACCGGGGAGCTGTTTTTT
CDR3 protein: CASTSTGGSTGELFF

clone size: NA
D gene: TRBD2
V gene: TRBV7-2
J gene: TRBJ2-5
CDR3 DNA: TGTGCCAGCAGCTTATGGCTCGGGGGGGCGGAGACCCAGTACTTC
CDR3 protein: CASSLWLGGAETQYF

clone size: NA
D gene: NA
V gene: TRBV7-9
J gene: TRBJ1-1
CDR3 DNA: TGTGCCAGCAGCTTGGGCGAAGGGAGCACTGAAGCTTTCTTT
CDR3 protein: CASSLGEGSTEAFF

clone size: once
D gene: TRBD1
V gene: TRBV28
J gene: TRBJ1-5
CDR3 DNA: TGTGCCAGCACCAGGGACAGGGTGGGTCAGCCCCAGCATTTT
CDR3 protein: CASTRDRVGQPQHF

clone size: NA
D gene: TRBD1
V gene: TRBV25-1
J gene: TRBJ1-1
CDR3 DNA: TGTGCCAGCAGTGGACCGACAGGGGTTGCAGCTTTCTTT
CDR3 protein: CASSGPTGVAAFF

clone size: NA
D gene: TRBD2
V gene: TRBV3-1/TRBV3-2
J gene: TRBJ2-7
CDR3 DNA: TGTGCCAGCAGCCAAGGGGTCCGACGGACTAGCGGGGTAGACTACGAGCAGTACTTC
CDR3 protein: CASSQGVRRTSGVDYEQYF

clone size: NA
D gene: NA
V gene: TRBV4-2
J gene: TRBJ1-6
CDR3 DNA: TGTGCCAGCAGCCAAGATTCGGCAGCCGGGTTTTCCTATAATTCACCCCTCCACTTT
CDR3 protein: CASSQDSAAGFSYNSPLHF

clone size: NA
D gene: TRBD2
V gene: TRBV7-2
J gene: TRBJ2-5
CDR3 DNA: TGTGCCAGCAGCTTAAGCGGGGGGGCCGGAGAGACCCAGTACTTC
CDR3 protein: CASSLSGGAGETQYF

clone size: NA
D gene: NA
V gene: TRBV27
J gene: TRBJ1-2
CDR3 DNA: TGTGCCAGCAGTTCCCCGGGCAGGGATCCCGTAGAGAAACATGGCTACACCTTC
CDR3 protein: CASSSPGRDPVEKHGYTF

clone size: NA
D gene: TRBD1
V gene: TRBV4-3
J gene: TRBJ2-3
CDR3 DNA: TGCGCCAGCAGCCAAGGGACAGGGGGCGCAGATACGCAGTATTTT
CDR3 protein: CASSQGTGGADTQYF

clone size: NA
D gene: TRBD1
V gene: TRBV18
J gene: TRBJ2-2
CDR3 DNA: TGTGCCAGCTCACCACCGACAGGGGGAAACACCGGGGAGCTGTTTTTT
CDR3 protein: CASSPPTGGNTGELFF

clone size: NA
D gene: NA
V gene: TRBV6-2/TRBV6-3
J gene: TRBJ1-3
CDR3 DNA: TGTGCCAGCAGTTACCTAGTTCCTGGAAACACCATATATTTT
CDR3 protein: CASSYLVPGNTIYF

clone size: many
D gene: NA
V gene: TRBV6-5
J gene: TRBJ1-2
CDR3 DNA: TGTGCCAGCAGTACCTCTCCAGGGATCTATGGCTACACCTTC
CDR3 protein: CASSTSPGIYGYTF

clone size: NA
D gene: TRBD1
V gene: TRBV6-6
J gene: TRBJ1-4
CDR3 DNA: TGTGCCAGCACCAACAGGGGGCGGGATGAAAAACTGTTTTTT
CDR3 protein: CASTNRGRDEKLFF

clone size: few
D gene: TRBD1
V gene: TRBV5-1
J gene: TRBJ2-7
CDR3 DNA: TGCGCCAGCAGCTTAGCAGGGGGCGAGCAGTACTTC
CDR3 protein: CASSLAGGEQYF

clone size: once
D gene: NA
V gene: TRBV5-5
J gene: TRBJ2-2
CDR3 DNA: TGTGCCAGCAGCGCCAGAGGGAACGGCGGGGAGCTGTTTTTT
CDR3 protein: CASSARGNGGELFF

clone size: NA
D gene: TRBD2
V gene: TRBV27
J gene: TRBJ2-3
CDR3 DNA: TGTGCCAGCTGGGGACTAGCGGGAGCCCCAGATACGCAGTATTTT
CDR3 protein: CASWGLAGAPDTQYF

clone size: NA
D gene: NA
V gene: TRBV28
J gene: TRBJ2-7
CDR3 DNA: TGTGCCAGTGAGGGCAGGACCTACGAGCAGTACTTC
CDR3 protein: CASEGRTYEQYF

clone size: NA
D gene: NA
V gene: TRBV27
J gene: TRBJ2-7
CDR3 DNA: TGTGCCATCTTCCCACTCCGGGAAACGATCTCCTACGAGCAGTACTTC
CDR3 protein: CAIFPLRETISYEQYF

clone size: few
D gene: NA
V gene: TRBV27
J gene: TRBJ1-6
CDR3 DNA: TGTGCCAGCAGTTCACAGGTTACTTGGGGAAAGTATAATTCACCCCTCCACTTT
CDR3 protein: CASSSQVTWGKYNSPLHF

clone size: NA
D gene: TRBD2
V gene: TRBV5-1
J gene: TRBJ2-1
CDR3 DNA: TGCGCCAGCAGCCCGGCAGTACTAGCGGGGGGTCACAATGAGCAGTTCTTC
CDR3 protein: CASSPAVLAGGHNEQFF

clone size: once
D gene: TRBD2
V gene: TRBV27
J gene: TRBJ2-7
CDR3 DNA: TGTGCCAGCAGCCCTCCGGGACTAGCGGGCTTCTACGAGCAGTACTTC
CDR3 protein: CASSPPGLAGFYEQYF

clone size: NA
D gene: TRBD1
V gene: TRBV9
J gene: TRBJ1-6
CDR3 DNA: TGTGCCAGCAGCCCTCCGGGACAGGGGAATTCACCCCTCCACTTT
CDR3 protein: CASSPPGQGNSPLHF

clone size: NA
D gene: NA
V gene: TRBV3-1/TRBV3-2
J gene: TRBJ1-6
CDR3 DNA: TGTGCCAGCAGCCAAGATTGGGGCAGGGATTCACCCCTCCACTTT
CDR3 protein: CASSQDWGRDSPLHF

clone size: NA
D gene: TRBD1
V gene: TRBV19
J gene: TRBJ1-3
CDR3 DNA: TGTGCCAGTAGTATGGACAGGTCGGGAGGAAACACCATATATTTT
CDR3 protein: CASSMDRSGGNTIYF

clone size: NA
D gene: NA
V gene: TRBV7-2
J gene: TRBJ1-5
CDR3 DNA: TGTGCCAGCAGCCCCAGACCAGGAGGGGTTAGCAATCAGCCCCAGCATTTT
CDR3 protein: CASSPRPGGVSNQPQHF

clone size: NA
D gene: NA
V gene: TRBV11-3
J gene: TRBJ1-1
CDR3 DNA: TGTGCCAGCAGCTTAGGCCCAGGGCGGACTGAAGCTTTCTTT
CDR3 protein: CASSLGPGRTEAFF

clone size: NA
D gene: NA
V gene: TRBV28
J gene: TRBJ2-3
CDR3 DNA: TGTGCCAGCGGACAGAGGACCACAGATACGCAGTATTTT
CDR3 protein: CASGQRTTDTQYF

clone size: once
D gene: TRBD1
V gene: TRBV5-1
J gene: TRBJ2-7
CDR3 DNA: TGCGCCAGCAGCCGGGGACAGGGCAACTACGAGCAGTACTTC
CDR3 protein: CASSRGQGNYEQYF

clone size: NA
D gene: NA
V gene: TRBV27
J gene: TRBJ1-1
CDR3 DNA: TGTGCCAGCAGTTTATCGACTTTCACTGAAGCTTTCTTT
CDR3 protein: CASSLSTFTEAFF

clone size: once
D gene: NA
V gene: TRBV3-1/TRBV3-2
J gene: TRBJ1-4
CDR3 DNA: TGTGCCAGCAGCCCCGGTTGGACTAATGAAAAACTGTTTTTT
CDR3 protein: CASSPGWTNEKLFF

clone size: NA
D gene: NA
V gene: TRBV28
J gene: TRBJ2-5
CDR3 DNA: TGTGCCAGCAGTTTAGCGCAGGCATCAGCGACCCAGTACTTC
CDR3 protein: CASSLAQASATQYF

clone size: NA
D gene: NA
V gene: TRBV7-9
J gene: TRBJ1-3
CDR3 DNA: TGTGCCAGCAGCTTAGGAGGAACCGGCTCTGGAAACACCATATATTTT
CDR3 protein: CASSLGGTGSGNTIYF

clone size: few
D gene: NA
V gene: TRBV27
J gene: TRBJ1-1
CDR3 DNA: TGTGCCAGCAGTTTAACAGGACCGAACACTGAAGCTTTCTTT
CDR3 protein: CASSLTGPNTEAFF

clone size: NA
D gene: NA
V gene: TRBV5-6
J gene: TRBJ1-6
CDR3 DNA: TGTGCCAGCAGCTTGGCCAAGGAGGGAGGGTACTCCTATAATTCACCCCTCCACTTT
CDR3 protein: CASSLAKEGGYSYNSPLHF

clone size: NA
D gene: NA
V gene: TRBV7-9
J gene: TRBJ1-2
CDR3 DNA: TGTGCCAGCAGCTTAGGTGGGGCAGGGGACTATGGCTACACCTTC
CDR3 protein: CASSLGGAGDYGYTF

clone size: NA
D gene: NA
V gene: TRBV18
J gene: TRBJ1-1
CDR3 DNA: TGTGCCAGCTCACCAGTTCGGGGCACTGAAGCTTTCTTT
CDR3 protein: CASSPVRGTEAFF

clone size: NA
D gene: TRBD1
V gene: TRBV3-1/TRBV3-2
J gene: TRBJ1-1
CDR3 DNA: TGTGCCAGCAGCCAAGACAGGGGGACCAGGGGGAACACTGAAGCTTTCTTT
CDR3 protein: CASSQDRGTRGNTEAFF

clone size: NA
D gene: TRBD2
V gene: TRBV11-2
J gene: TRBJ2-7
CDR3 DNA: TGTGCCAGCAGCTCCTGGACTAGCGTGAGCTCCTACGAGCAGTACTTC
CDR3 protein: CASSSWTSVSSYEQYF

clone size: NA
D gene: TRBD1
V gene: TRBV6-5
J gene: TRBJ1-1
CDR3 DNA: TGTGCCAGCAGGAGGGGACAGGGGAACACTGAAGCTTTCTTT
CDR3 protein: CASRRGQGNTEAFF

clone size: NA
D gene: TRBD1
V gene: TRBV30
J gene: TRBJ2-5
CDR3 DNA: TGTGCCTGGAGTAAAATGACTGGGGACAGGCCTTGGGAGACCCAGTACTTC
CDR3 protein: CAWSKMTGDRPWETQYF

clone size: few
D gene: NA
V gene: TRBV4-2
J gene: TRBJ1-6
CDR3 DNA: TGTGCCAGCAGCCCCGGTAATTCACCCCTCCACTTT
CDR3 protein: CASSPGNSPLHF

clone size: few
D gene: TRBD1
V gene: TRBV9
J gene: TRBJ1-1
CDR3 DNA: TGTGCCAGCAGCGGGACAGGGGGCCTTCGTGACACTGAAGCTTTCTTT
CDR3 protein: CASSGTGGLRDTEAFF